These T cell receptor beta chains were read from a single sample in a study of OX40 agonist ivuxolimab in advanced cancers. Only in-frame clones appear in the TCRdb table, and some are missing; sequencing was by immunoSEQ multiplex PCR. The table has around 19,000 clones, around 73% seen once. The input for sequencing was CD4+ or CD8+ T cells sorted from blood, taken in a trial of the OX40 agonist ivuxolimab. Every receptor here comes from an adult with an advanced solid tumor such as melanoma, head and neck, liver or kidney cancer. Both conserved end residues are part of each CDR3. A D gene is named only where the DNA matches it firmly. Where a row states a size, it is once, few, many or the class of an expanded clone; other rows omit it.

J | V | D | size | DNA | CDR3
TRBJ1-2 | TRBV7-9 | . | few | TGTGCCAGCAAAGGGACCGACAACTATGGCTACACCTTC | CASKGTDNYGYTF
TRBJ1-1 | TRBV2 | . | . | TGTGCCAGCAGGCCGGGACCGATGAACACTGAAGCTTTCTTT | CASRPGPMNTEAFF
TRBJ2-7 | TRBV6-1 | TRBD1 | many | TGTGCCAGCAGTGAAGGACAGGGGCAATCCTACGAGCAGTACTTC | CASSEGQGQSYEQYF
TRBJ2-7 | TRBV4-2 | TRBD1 | few | TGTGCCAGCAGCCGATTAACAGGGGAGTCCAACGAGCAGTACTTC | CASSRLTGESNEQYF
TRBJ1-4 | TRBV25-1 | TRBD1 | . | TGTGCCAGCAGTGAATCAAGGGGGCGAGTTGAAAAACTGTTTTTT | CASSESRGRVEKLFF
TRBJ2-1 | TRBV4-2 | TRBD1 | once | TGTGCCAGCAGCCAAGATTTTTCAGGGGGAGCCTACAATGAGCAGTTCTTC | CASSQDFSGGAYNEQFF
TRBJ2-3 | TRBV4-1 | . | . | TGCGCCAGCAGCCATGACCGTTCAGATACGCAGTATTTT | CASSHDRSDTQYF
TRBJ2-5 | TRBV5-4 | TRBD1 | . | TGTGCCAGCAGCAGAACCGGACAGGGTAGAGAGACCCAGTACTTC | CASSRTGQGRETQYF
TRBJ2-7 | TRBV19 | TRBD1 | once | TGTGCCAGTAGCACCCCGGGACAGGGGACCTACGAGCAGTACTTC | CASSTPGQGTYEQYF
TRBJ2-7 | TRBV5-4 | . | . | TGTGCCAGCAGCTTGGCCCTGGGGTCCTACGAGCAGTACTTC | CASSLALGSYEQYF
TRBJ1-2 | TRBV7-8 | . | . | TGTGCCAGCAGCTTAGCGATGGGGAGGGATAATGGCTACACCTTC | CASSLAMGRDNGYTF
TRBJ1-1 | TRBV28 | TRBD1 | . | TGTGCCAGCAGTCCCCGGACAGGGTTTAAGGTTGAAGCTTTCTTT | CASSPRTGFKVEAFF
TRBJ1-1 | TRBV28 | TRBD1 | . | TGTGCCAGCAGAGGGGACAGGAGCACTGAAGCTTTCTTT | CASRGDRSTEAFF
TRBJ2-2 | TRBV4-2 | . | . | TGTGCCAGCAGCCGCCGGGACTCGGCCGGGGAGCTGTTTTTT | CASSRRDSAGELFF
TRBJ2-2 | TRBV11-2 | TRBD2 | . | TGTGCCAGCAGCTTAGCTAGTGGGAGGGCCAACACCGGGGAGCTGTTTTTT | CASSLASGRANTGELFF
TRBJ2-7 | TRBV5-8 | . | . | TGTGCCAGCAGTCCCGGGAACCTCTACGAGCAGTACTTC | CASSPGNLYEQYF
TRBJ2-3 | TRBV4-3 | . | . | TGCGCCAGCAGCGTGCTACAGGCAGATACGCAGTATTTT | CASSVLQADTQYF
TRBJ2-3 | TRBV7-9 | TRBD2 | . | TGTGCCAGCAGCCCCAGGGGGACTAGCGCAGATACGCAGTATTTT | CASSPRGTSADTQYF
TRBJ1-1 | TRBV28 | . | . | TGTGCCAGCAGTCTTCGGACAGCAACGGAAGCTTTCTTT | CASSLRTATEAFF
TRBJ1-3 | TRBV15 | . | once | TGTGCCACCAGCAGAGGACCCGCTTTGGACGGAAGCTCTGGAAACACCATATATTTT | CATSRGPALDGSSGNTIYF
TRBJ2-1 | TRBV6-5 | TRBD1 | . | TGTGCCAGCAGTTTCCGACAGGGTTTACAGGGTGAGCAGTTCTTC | CASSFRQGLQGEQFF
TRBJ2-3 | TRBV7-7 | TRBD1 | . | TGTGCCAGCAGCTCAAGGGACAGGGTACCAGATACGCAGTATTTT | CASSSRDRVPDTQYF
TRBJ1-2 | TRBV7-6 | . | . | TGTGCCAGCAGTATGGAAGGGGACTGGAACTATGGCTACACCTTC | CASSMEGDWNYGYTF
TRBJ2-7 | TRBV7-9 | TRBD1 | . | TGTGCCACCGGCGGGACAGGGGACTACGAGCAGTACTTC | CATGGTGDYEQYF
TRBJ2-3 | TRBV4-1 | TRBD2 | few | TGCGCCAGCAGCCAGGGGGAGGGGGATACGCAGTATTTT | CASSQGEGDTQYF
TRBJ2-7 | TRBV28 | . | . | TGTGCCAGCAGTTTAGGGCTTGAGCAGTACTTC | CASSLGLEQYF
TRBJ2-7 | TRBV11-2 | TRBD2 | few | TGTGCCAGCAGCTTCGTAGCGGGGTCCTACGAGCAGTACTTC | CASSFVAGSYEQYF
TRBJ2-1 | TRBV11-2 | . | hyperexpanded | TGTGCCAGCAGCTTAGTTTTAGGAGGCCCCTACAATGAGCAGTTCTTC | CASSLVLGGPYNEQFF
TRBJ1-3 | TRBV5-4 | . | . | TGTGCCAGCAGCTTGGCGGGGCCCTCTGGAAACACCATATATTTT | CASSLAGPSGNTIYF
TRBJ2-7 | TRBV27 | . | . | TGTGCCAGCAGTTTATTATGGGAGGGGGCCTACGAGCAGTACTTC | CASSLLWEGAYEQYF
TRBJ2-7 | TRBV11-3 | TRBD2 | . | TGTGCCAGCAGCTCGGGACTAGCGGACTACGAGCAGTACTTC | CASSSGLADYEQYF
TRBJ2-7 | TRBV4-1 | . | . | TGCGCCTCATCCCTAGGTTTGTCCACGAACTACGAGCAGTACTTC | CASSLGLSTNYEQYF
TRBJ2-3 | TRBV10-3 | . | . | TGTGCCATCAATGGTGTGGGGGGCTTCACGACAGATACGCAGTATTTT | CAINGVGGFTTDTQYF
TRBJ1-4 | TRBV4-3 | TRBD1 | . | TGCGCCAGCAGCCAAGCCAGGGGGCCCACGGGGGAAAAACTGTTTTTT | CASSQARGPTGEKLFF
TRBJ2-7 | TRBV12-2 | . | . | TGTGCAAGTCGCTTAGCGGCGGGGGTAGCGGGAGGGGGCTACGAGCAGTACTTC | CASRLAAGVAGGGYEQYF
TRBJ1-5 | TRBV6-1 | TRBD1 | few | TGTGCCAGCATTACAGGGGTAGGCAATCAGCCCCAGCATTTT | CASITGVGNQPQHF
TRBJ2-3 | TRBV4-1 | TRBD2 | medium-sized | TGCGCCAGCAGCCAACTTAGCGGGAATACGCAGTATTTT | CASSQLSGNTQYF
TRBJ1-1 | TRBV28 | . | . | TGTGCCAGCAGTCAGCGGACAGCTGGGTCGGACACTGAAGCTTTCTTT | CASSQRTAGSDTEAFF
TRBJ2-3 | TRBV9 | TRBD1 | . | TGTGCCAGCAGCGTCGGGACAGGACTGGGAGATACGCAGTATTTT | CASSVGTGLGDTQYF
TRBJ2-3 | TRBV4-3 | TRBD2 | . | TGCGCCAGCAGCCCTCGACTAGCGGGAGGTCCCGGAGATACGCAGTATTTT | CASSPRLAGGPGDTQYF
TRBJ2-3 | TRBV7-9 | TRBD2 | . | TGTGCCAGCAGCTTTCCTAGCGGGACAGACGATACGCAGTATTTT | CASSFPSGTDDTQYF